The present TCR beta chain was sequenced within a study of blood T cell repertoires in COVID-19. Study-level information: Material from acute and convalescent COVID-19 was sourced from the United States, Italy and Spain. Nucleic acid was either cDNA or gDNA, and it came from T cells, B-cell-depleted T cells, or PBMCs.

Germline CDR1 is SGHTA and CDR2 is FQGNSA. V lost 1 base, J lost 0 bases, and 22 bases lay in between. CDR3 length: 19 residues. The authors' processing: Counts of nucleated cells, estimated from reference gene primer amplification, were obtained. Profiled with immunoSEQ multiplex PCR; TCRdb holds only in-frame clones, not every one. The DNA was the basis for D and trimming; V, J and clone size are from that table. The sample records 150,000 to 200,000 clones, around 75% being singletons. This TCR was recovered from a woman aged 80 or over with acute or convalescent COVID-19. The rearrangement links TRBV7-2 to TRBJ2-7, with D possibly matching TRBD2 (7 bases). The specimen was peripheral blood. CDR3 residues: CASSLDSAWRRGRSYEQYF. DNA for the CDR3: TGTGCCAGCAGCTTAGACAGCGCGTGGCGGCGGGGGCGCTCCTACGAGCAGTACTTC.